The following is a T cell receptor (beta chain) sequence with its context. A junction end diverges from the germline sequence, so it may reflect a read error. Random hexamers were used to reverse transcribe roughly 0.45 to 1 ug of RNA. Each CDR3 protein is one row after TCRdb ran MiXCR on the immunoSEQ multiplex PCR reads. This sample has around 170,000 distinct CDR3 sequences, with 95% found just once. CDR1 is LGHDT and CDR2 is YNNKEL in the germline V gene (reference sequence). CDR3 length: 11 amino acids. The data are from a study of CD8 T cells in Susac syndrome. Sequencing of TCR beta was undertaken in CD8+ and CD4+ T cells derived from blood.

The receptor comes from a human donor with Susac syndrome. V is TRBV3-1 and J is TRBJ1-2; unclear D gene. The sequencing input was CD8+ T cells from PBMCs. The CDR3 protein is CASSQGDYTAF. In nucleotides, the CDR3 is TGTGCCAGCAGCCAGGGTGATTACACTGCCTTC.